These T cell receptor beta chains were read from a single sample in a study of OX40 agonist ivuxolimab in advanced cancers. TCRdb's table, derived via immunoSEQ multiplex PCR, lists solely in-frame clones and lacks some. The table includes 35,000 to 50,000 clones, 88% detected once. The material was CD4+ or CD8+ T cells sorted from blood, obtained in a trial of the OX40 agonist ivuxolimab. All receptors come from an adult with an advanced solid tumor such as melanoma, head and neck, liver or kidney cancer. Each CDR3 is given with its conserved first and last residue. The D gene is left open where the match is weak. Only part of the rows carry a size: once, few, many, or a class if the clone is expanded.

CDR3 length: 16
V gene: TRBV19
D gene: .
J gene: TRBJ1-6
clone size: .
CDR3 protein: CASSITVFKGYSPLHF
CDR3 DNA: TGTGCCAGTAGTATAACTGTGTTCAAGGGGTATTCACCCCTCCACTTT

CDR3 length: 13
V gene: TRBV19
D gene: .
J gene: TRBJ2-5
clone size: .
CDR3 protein: CASSIDAEETQYF
CDR3 DNA: TGTGCCAGTAGTATAGATGCTGAAGAGACCCAGTACTTC

CDR3 length: 15
V gene: TRBV5-5
D gene: .
J gene: TRBJ2-3
clone size: few
CDR3 protein: CASSSRGTARDTQYF
CDR3 DNA: TGTGCCAGCAGCTCCCGCGGGACAGCGAGAGATACGCAGTATTTT

CDR3 length: 15
V gene: TRBV28
D gene: .
J gene: TRBJ2-7
clone size: .
CDR3 protein: CASSSLRTTSYEQYF
CDR3 DNA: TGTGCCAGCAGTTCCCTTCGGACTACCTCCTACGAGCAGTACTTC

CDR3 length: 14
V gene: TRBV6-5
D gene: .
J gene: TRBJ1-1
clone size: .
CDR3 protein: CASSSDRRAPEAFF
CDR3 DNA: TGTGCCAGCAGTTCCGACCGCAGGGCCCCTGAAGCTTTCTTT

CDR3 length: 17
V gene: TRBV27
D gene: TRBD2
J gene: TRBJ2-1
clone size: .
CDR3 protein: CASSGALLAGGYNEQFF
CDR3 DNA: TGTGCCAGCAGTGGAGCTCTACTAGCGGGAGGGTACAATGAGCAGTTCTTC

CDR3 length: 13
V gene: TRBV19
D gene: TRBD1
J gene: TRBJ2-7
clone size: .
CDR3 protein: CASSWTGGYEQYF
CDR3 DNA: TGTGCCAGTAGTTGGACAGGGGGTTACGAGCAGTACTTC

CDR3 length: 16
V gene: TRBV9
D gene: TRBD1
J gene: TRBJ1-4
clone size: .
CDR3 protein: CASSEQGASTNEKLFF
CDR3 DNA: TGTGCCAGCAGCGAGCAGGGGGCGTCGACTAATGAAAAACTGTTTTTT

CDR3 length: 14
V gene: TRBV5-6
D gene: TRBD1
J gene: TRBJ2-7
clone size: .
CDR3 protein: CASSLGDSSYEQYF
CDR3 DNA: TGTGCCAGCAGCTTGGGGGACAGTTCCTACGAGCAGTACTTC

CDR3 length: 15
V gene: TRBV6-4
D gene: .
J gene: TRBJ2-1
clone size: once
CDR3 protein: CASSDSPAGVDEQFF
CDR3 DNA: TGTGCCAGCAGTGACTCCCCAGCGGGCGTCGATGAGCAGTTCTTC

CDR3 length: 16
V gene: TRBV28
D gene: TRBD2
J gene: TRBJ2-2
clone size: .
CDR3 protein: CASSPRTSEKTGELFF
CDR3 DNA: TGTGCCAGCAGTCCCCGGACTAGTGAAAAGACTGGGGAGCTGTTTTTT

CDR3 length: 15
V gene: TRBV6-4
D gene: .
J gene: TRBJ1-5
clone size: few
CDR3 protein: CASSPTGYSNQPQHF
CDR3 DNA: TGTGCCAGCAGCCCCACAGGGTACAGCAATCAGCCCCAGCATTTT

CDR3 length: 16
V gene: TRBV27
D gene: .
J gene: TRBJ2-7
clone size: .
CDR3 protein: CASSLSYRSRLYEQYF
CDR3 DNA: TGTGCCAGCAGTTTATCATACAGGTCCCGCCTGTACGAGCAGTACTTC

CDR3 length: 15
V gene: TRBV27
D gene: TRBD1
J gene: TRBJ2-5
clone size: .
CDR3 protein: CASSFYGTGWETQYF
CDR3 DNA: TGTGCCAGCAGTTTTTACGGGACAGGCTGGGAGACCCAGTACTTC

CDR3 length: 16
V gene: TRBV6-6
D gene: .
J gene: TRBJ1-3
clone size: .
CDR3 protein: CASSYSGPRTGNTIYF
CDR3 DNA: TGTGCCAGCAGTTACTCGGGCCCCAGGACTGGAAACACCATATATTTT

CDR3 length: 12
V gene: TRBV27
D gene: TRBD2
J gene: TRBJ2-7
clone size: .
CDR3 protein: CASSREGNEQYF
CDR3 DNA: TGTGCCAGCTCCCGGGAGGGCAACGAGCAGTACTTC

CDR3 length: 12
V gene: TRBV5-1
D gene: .
J gene: TRBJ2-7
clone size: .
CDR3 protein: CASPGVSYEQYF
CDR3 DNA: TGCGCCAGCCCGGGGGTTTCCTACGAGCAGTACTTC

CDR3 length: 13
V gene: TRBV19
D gene: TRBD1
J gene: TRBJ1-6
clone size: few
CDR3 protein: CATLDRGESPLHF
CDR3 DNA: TGTGCCACCCTGGACAGGGGCGAATCACCCCTCCACTTT

CDR3 length: 13
V gene: TRBV19
D gene: .
J gene: TRBJ2-3
clone size: .
CDR3 protein: CASSRITADTQYF
CDR3 DNA: TGTGCCAGTAGCCGGATAACGGCAGATACGCAGTATTTT

CDR3 length: 15
V gene: TRBV15
D gene: .
J gene: TRBJ2-1
clone size: .
CDR3 protein: CATSRDRGVGNEQFF
CDR3 DNA: TGTGCCACCAGCAGAGATCGGGGAGTGGGGAATGAGCAGTTCTTC

CDR3 length: 16
V gene: TRBV19
D gene: TRBD1
J gene: TRBJ1-2
clone size: .
CDR3 protein: CASSIRRDRGFYGYTF
CDR3 DNA: TGTGCCAGTAGTATCCGCCGGGACAGAGGATTTTATGGCTACACCTTC

CDR3 length: 14
V gene: TRBV2
D gene: .
J gene: TRBJ1-5
clone size: .
CDR3 protein: CASKLPGINQPQHF
CDR3 DNA: TGTGCCAGCAAGCTCCCCGGTATCAATCAGCCCCAGCATTTT

CDR3 length: 12
V gene: TRBV5-8
D gene: TRBD1
J gene: TRBJ2-3
clone size: .
CDR3 protein: CASSSTGWDQYF
CDR3 DNA: TGTGCCAGCAGCTCGACAGGGTGGGATCAGTATTTT

CDR3 length: 13
V gene: TRBV4-2
D gene: .
J gene: TRBJ2-7
clone size: .
CDR3 protein: CASSPRVGYEQYF
CDR3 DNA: TGTGCCAGCAGCCCTAGGGTGGGTTACGAGCAGTACTTC

CDR3 length: 13
V gene: TRBV25-1
D gene: TRBD1
J gene: TRBJ2-1
clone size: .
CDR3 protein: CASSGDRANEQFF
CDR3 DNA: TGTGCCAGCAGTGGGGACAGAGCCAATGAGCAGTTCTTC

CDR3 length: 13
V gene: TRBV6-6
D gene: TRBD1
J gene: TRBJ2-1
clone size: .
CDR3 protein: CASRIGTGGEQFF
CDR3 DNA: TGTGCCAGCAGGATCGGGACAGGGGGTGAGCAGTTCTTC

CDR3 length: 15
V gene: TRBV6-1
D gene: TRBD2
J gene: TRBJ2-7
clone size: .
CDR3 protein: CASSEFLAGREEQYF
CDR3 DNA: TGTGCCAGCAGTGAATTCCTAGCGGGGAGAGAAGAGCAGTACTTC

CDR3 length: 15
V gene: TRBV6-5
D gene: TRBD1
J gene: TRBJ2-2
clone size: once
CDR3 protein: CASMSGTESTGELFF
CDR3 DNA: TGTGCCAGCATGTCCGGGACAGAGAGCACCGGGGAGCTGTTTTTT

CDR3 length: 14
V gene: TRBV7-8
D gene: TRBD1
J gene: TRBJ1-2
clone size: .
CDR3 protein: CASSFSTGASGYTF
CDR3 DNA: TGTGCCAGCAGCTTCTCCACAGGGGCGTCTGGCTACACCTTC

CDR3 length: 17
V gene: TRBV27
D gene: TRBD2
J gene: TRBJ2-3
clone size: .
CDR3 protein: CASSTTSGRWGTDTQYF
CDR3 DNA: TGTGCCAGCAGCACGACTAGCGGGAGATGGGGCACAGATACGCAGTATTTT

CDR3 length: 14
V gene: TRBV5-6
D gene: TRBD1
J gene: TRBJ2-7
clone size: .
CDR3 protein: CASSLGQGSYEQYF
CDR3 DNA: TGTGCCAGCAGCTTAGGACAGGGCTCCTACGAGCAGTACTTC

CDR3 length: 13
V gene: TRBV25-1
D gene: .
J gene: TRBJ1-1
clone size: .
CDR3 protein: CASRQKGSTEAFF
CDR3 DNA: TGTGCCAGCAGGCAGAAGGGGTCCACTGAAGCTTTCTTT

CDR3 length: 12
V gene: TRBV6-5
D gene: .
J gene: TRBJ2-5
clone size: .
CDR3 protein: CASSYDRKTQYF
CDR3 DNA: TGTGCCAGTTCATATGACCGAAAGACCCAGTACTTC